These 27 T cell receptor beta chains originate from one sample sequenced in a study of glioma-infiltrating T cells after dendritic cell vaccination. The method was immunoSEQ multiplex PCR; TCRdb's version includes in-frame clones alone and lacks a portion of them. The table records some 110,000 clones, nearly 90% of them present only once. Sample time point: after dendritic cell vaccination, including at tumor progression/relapse. The material was blood, obtained after dendritic cell vaccination. These TCRs come from a human donor with glioblastoma.

DNA of the CDR3: TGTGCCAGCAGCTCGGCGGTCTTTTTTGGAAACACCATATATTTT. Residues: CASSSAVFFGNTIYF. The rearrangement joins TRBV5-8 to TRBJ1-3; no reliable D call. This CDR3 is 15 amino acids long. Trimming pared 3 bases from V and 3 bases from J, leaving 13 bases between. Germline-derived CDR1 and CDR2 are SGHTS and YDEGEE.

The chain links TRBV10-3 to TRBJ2-7, with D perhaps TRBD2 (6 bases). The germline V gene encodes CDR1 ENHRY and CDR2 SYGVKD. V lost 6 bases and J 2 bases, leaving 11 bases between the germline ends. There are 13 residues in the CDR3. The CDR3 protein is CAIRGSGTYEQYF. CDR3 DNA: TGTGCCATCAGGGGTAGCGGAACCTACGAGCAGTACTTC.

The chain couples TRBV5-1 to TRBJ2-7, with D possibly TRBD1 on 8 matching bases. The V gene lost 0 bases and the J gene lost 4 bases, with 17 bases spanning the gap. CDR1 is SGHRS, CDR2 YFSETQ, per germline. The CDR3 runs 16 residues. CDR3 amino acids: CASSLDHRGGIYEQYF. As DNA, the CDR3 is TGCGCCAGCAGCTTGGACCACAGGGGGGGTATTTACGAGCAGTACTTC.

The rearrangement uses TRBV5-1 and TRBJ2-3; 10 bases fit TRBD2. CDR3 size: 16 residues. V shed 2 bases, J shed 6 bases, and the junction held 9 bases outside the gene matches. CDR1 is SGHRS, CDR2 YFSETQ, per germline. CDR3 sequence (DNA): TGCGCCAGCAGCTTAAAGACTAGCGGGCCCGGGGATACGCAGTATTTT. As protein: CASSLKTSGPGDTQYF. The whole variable domain, remainder taken from reference TRBV5-1 and TRBJ2-3, is KAGVTQTPRYLIKTRGQQVTLSCSPISGHRSVSWYQQTPGQGLQFLFEYFSETQRNKGNFPGRFSGRQFSNSRSEMNVSTLELGDSALYLCASSLKTSGPGDTQYFGPGTRLTVL.

The CDR3 sequence: CASSKAGHRNTEAFF. The CDR3 nucleotides are TGTGCCAGCAGCAAAGCGGGACACCGGAACACTGAAGCTTTCTTT. The chain joins TRBV21-1 to TRBJ1-1; the D call in the table, TRBD1, was not verified against the DNA. TRBV21-1 is recorded as a pseudogene. The CDR3 runs 15 residues.

For this clone: The sample carries other DNA sequences with the same CDR3. V usage is TRBV9 and J usage is TRBJ1-5, with D tentatively TRBD1 (6 bases). Trimming cost V 0 bases and J 4 bases, with 8 bases left between them. The CDR3 covers 14 residues. Germline CDR1 is SGDLS and CDR2 is YYNGEE. The CDR3 loop is CASSVGTANQPQHF. The CDR3, as DNA: TGTGCCAGCAGCGTAGGGACAGCTAATCAGCCCCAGCATTTT. Based on the CDR3 plus reference TRBV9 and TRBJ1-5, the full variable domain is DSGVTQTPKHLITATGQRVTLRCSPRSGDLSVYWYQQSLDQGLQFLIQYYNGEERAKGNILERFSAQQFPDLHSELNLSSLELGDSALYFCASSVGTANQPQHFGDGTRLSIL.

The V call is TRBV19, the J call TRBJ2-3; tentative D call: TRBD2 (6 bases). The CDR3 is 16 amino acids. Germline V lookup: CDR1 LNHDA, CDR2 SQIVND (reference sequence). Trimming took 7 bases from V and 2 from J, leaving 19 bases between them. The CDR3: CASTLTPGGDTDTQYF. CDR3 bases: TGTGCCAGTACCCTTACGCCCGGGGGAGACACAGATACGCAGTATTTT. Complete variable domain (other parts from reference TRBV19 and TRBJ2-3): DGGITQSPKYLFRKEGQNVTLSCEQNLNHDAMYWYRQDPGQGLRLIYYSQIVNDFQKGDIAEGYSVSREKKESFPLTVTSAQKNPTAFYLCASTLTPGGDTDTQYFGPGTRLTVL.

V is TRBV27 and J is TRBJ2-1; 9 positions match TRBD2. With 5 bases clipped from V and 0 bases from J, the junction kept 8 bases outside the gene matches. CDR1 MNHEY and CDR2 SMNVEV come from the germline V gene (reference sequence). The CDR3 spans 17 residues. CDR3 region: CASSPSAGGPSYNEQFF. The CDR3 DNA reads as TGTGCCAGCAGTCCTTCGGCGGGAGGGCCCTCCTACAATGAGCAGTTCTTC.

J is TRBJ2-5 and V is TRBV7-3, with TRBD1 matching 9 bases. Losses at the gene ends were 5 bases for V and 2 bases for J; bases not matched to a gene: 6. From germline, CDR1 is SGHTA and CDR2 FQGTGA. The CDR3 runs 15 residues. The CDR3: CASSKGDRDQETQYF. The CDR3 DNA is TGTGCCAGCAGCAAAGGGGACAGGGATCAAGAGACCCAGTACTTC.

V is TRBV29-1 and J is TRBJ2-7; D perhaps matches TRBD2 (6 bases). Trimming cost V 6 bases and J 0 bases, with 12 bases left between them. CDR3 length: 13 residues. Germline V CDR1 and CDR2: SQVTM, ANQGSEA. CDR3 sequence (DNA): TGCAGCGTCGCGCGGGGACTCTCCTACGAGCAGTACTTC. Translating it yields CSVARGLSYEQYF.

V usage is TRBV6-1 and J usage is TRBJ1-4, with D unresolved. This CDR3 is built from 14 residues. With 1 base removed from V and 5 bases from J, the gap between germline ends came to 8 bases. Germline-derived CDR1 and CDR2 are MNHNS and SASEGT. The CDR3 DNA sequence: TGTGCCAGCAGTGAAGACAGAATGAATGAAAAACTGTTTTTT. Translation gives CASSEDRMNEKLFF.

In the case of this clone: One junction end disagrees with the germline gene, perhaps due to a read error. The chain recombines TRBV10-3 with TRBJ2-6, with 7 positions matching TRBD1. This CDR3 is 16 amino acids long. CDR1 and CDR2 from the germline V gene are ENHRY and SYGVKD. CDR3 residues: CASSPEGASGANVLTF. The CDR3 DNA sequence: TGTGCCAGCAGTCCCGAGGGGGCCTCTGGGGCCAACGTCCTGACTTTC.

The rearrangement links TRBV4-1 to TRBJ2-7, with 9 bases matching TRBD1. The CDR3 spans 16 residues. CDR1 MGHRA and CDR2 YSYEKL come from the germline V gene. Trimming cost V 4 bases and J 6 bases; bases outside gene matches: 13. The CDR3 sequence: CASSPATGGFLSEQYF. Here the CDR3 DNA reads TGCGCCAGCAGCCCGGCGACAGGGGGTTTTTTATCCGAGCAGTACTTC.

V gene TRBV5-1 combines with J gene TRBJ2-3; D remains unclear. Trimming pared 0 bases from V and 6 bases from J, leaving 11 bases between. The CDR3 has 14 amino acids. Germline lookup yields CDR1 SGHRS and CDR2 YFSETQ. CDR3 sequence reads: CASSLDPDTDTQYF. For the CDR3, the DNA is TGCGCCAGCAGCTTGGACCCAGACACGGATACGCAGTATTTT.

The chain is built from TRBV30 and TRBJ1-3; D might be TRBD1 (5 bases). Trimming removed 1 base from V and 2 bases from J, with 12 bases in between. This CDR3 spans 15 amino acids. Germline V gives CDR1 GTSNPN, CDR2 SVGIG (reference sequence). The CDR3 here is CAWSGAGPAGNTIYF. The CDR3 bases are TGTGCCTGGAGTGGGGCAGGGCCGGCTGGAAACACCATATATTTT.

The chain carries TRBV9 and TRBJ2-1; 7 bases are a match to TRBD1. There are 16 residues in the CDR3. J gave up 3 bases and V 1 base, and 7 bases lay outside the gene matches. From germline, CDR1 is SGDLS and CDR2 YYNGEE. The CDR3 is CASSVTSTGNYNEQFF. CDR3 nucleotide sequence: TGTGCCAGCAGCGTAACCTCGACAGGGAACTACAATGAGCAGTTCTTC.

Only a few counts were recorded for this clone. V usage is TRBV19 and J usage is TRBJ2-1, with 10 bases that match TRBD2. This CDR3 comprises 14 residues. Germline CDR1 LNHDA, CDR2 SQIVND (reference sequence). Trimming took 5 bases from V and 9 from J; bases not matched to a gene: 7. CDR3 amino acids: CASSPGTSVVEQFF. The CDR3 DNA sequence: TGTGCCAGTAGTCCAGGGACTAGCGTCGTTGAGCAGTTCTTC.

With regard to this clone: Germline and junction disagree at one end, which may indicate a read error. The chain employs TRBV2 and TRBJ2-7; TRBD1 matches at 10 bases. Germline lookup yields CDR1 SNHLY and CDR2 FYNNEI. CDR3 size: 12 residues. In nucleotides, the CDR3 is TGTGCCTGCAGACAGGGGGCTAACGAGCAGTACTTC. Encoded protein: CACRQGANEQYF.

This chain connects TRBV6-5 to TRBJ2-5, with 12 bases fitting TRBD2. The CDR3 spans 16 residues. Germline trimming cut 0 bases from V and 5 bases from J; bases unmatched to any gene: 4. Germline assignment: CDR1 MNHEY and CDR2 SVGAGI. CDR3 sequence: CASSYSVTSGSETQYF. CDR3 bases: TGTGCCAGCAGTTACTCGGTGACTAGCGGGAGTGAGACCCAGTACTTC.

The V call is TRBV5-6, the J call TRBJ1-2; 8 bases line up with TRBD1. The CDR3 consists of 17 residues. Germline V gene data show CDR1 as SGHDT and CDR2 as YYEEEE. V gave up 1 base and J gave up 5 bases; unmatched junction bases: 13. The CDR3 coding sequence is TGTGCCAGCAGCTTGTTGGCAGGGGGCGGCCCAGGGTATGGCTACACCTTC. It specifies CASSLLAGGGPGYGYTF.

The J gene is TRBJ2-1, the V gene TRBV5-4, with 9 bases lining up with TRBD2. The germline V gene has CDR1 SGHNT and CDR2 YYREEE (reference sequence). This CDR3 is 13 amino acids long. Trimming removed 3 bases from V and 6 bases from J; junction bases left unmatched: 1. The CDR3 region has the DNA TGTGCCAGCAGCTCGACTAGCGGCAATGAGCAGTTCTTC. This codes for CASSSTSGNEQFF. The full variable domain, completed using reference TRBV5-4 and TRBJ2-1, is ETGVTQSPTHLIKTRGQQVTLRCSSQSGHNTVSWYQQALGQGPQFIFQYYREEENGRGNFPPRFSGLQFPNYSSELNVNALELDDSALYLCASSSTSGNEQFFGPGTRLTVL.

This chain joins TRBV5-6 and TRBJ2-5, with D perhaps matching TRBD2 (5 bases). The CDR3 spans 17 residues. Trimming took off 4 bases at V and 0 bases at J, with 19 bases between the two ends. Germline V gives CDR1 SGHDT, CDR2 YYEEEE. The CDR3 reads CASSPRPDSRYQETQYF. The CDR3 region has the DNA TGTGCCAGCAGCCCCCGCCCGGACTCGCGATACCAAGAGACCCAGTACTTC.

The rearrangement joins TRBV7-3 to TRBJ2-3; the D gene is possibly TRBD2 (5 bases). Deletions cut 4 bases from V and 4 bases from J, with 9 bases between. Germline V gene data show CDR1 as SGHTA and CDR2 as FQGTGA. This CDR3 has 13 amino acids. DNA of the CDR3: TGTGCCAGCAGCTCCCGGACTTCAGATACGCAGTATTTT. Residues: CASSSRTSDTQYF.

V and J are TRBV11-2 and TRBJ2-7; possibly TRBD2 for D (5 bases). V lost 3 bases and J lost 5, with 23 bases in between. The CDR3 runs 17 residues. Germline assignment: CDR1 SGHAT and CDR2 FQNNGV. This chain's CDR3 is CASSFFGWAGGGDEQYF. CDR3 sequence (DNA): TGTGCCAGCAGCTTTTTTGGGTGGGCGGGTGGAGGAGACGAGCAGTACTTC.

J is TRBJ2-3 and V is TRBV11-2; 12 positions agree with TRBD2. The CDR3 has 17 amino acids. Germline assignment: CDR1 SGHAT and CDR2 FQNNGV. Trimming took 1 base from V and 2 from J; bases not matched to a gene: 4. The chain's CDR3 is CASSLAPSGRVTDTQYF. The CDR3 DNA reads as TGTGCCAGCAGCTTAGCGCCTAGCGGGAGGGTCACAGATACGCAGTATTTT.

The V call is TRBV5-4, the J call TRBJ1-2, with 8 bases that match TRBD1. V lost 0 bases and J lost 7; bases outside the gene matches: 17. Germline loops: CDR1 SGHNT, CDR2 YYREEE (reference sequence). The CDR3 runs 18 residues. In nucleotides, the CDR3 is TGTGCCAGCAGCTTGGCCTCGGCAGGGGGCTACCCGGGTATTGGCTACACCTTC. It is translated as CASSLASAGGYPGIGYTF.

The J gene is TRBJ2-5, the V gene TRBV2; TRBD2 is a possible D gene (5 bases). CDR3 length: 12 amino acids. V gave up 5 bases and J gave up 3 bases, with 7 bases separating them. From germline, CDR1 is SNHLY and CDR2 FYNNEI. The CDR3 DNA follows: TGTGCCAGCAGTTTAGCGAAAGAGACCCAGTACTTC. Translation: CASSLAKETQYF.